This passage covers 20 T cell receptor beta chains from one sample sequenced in a study of early T cells in non-severe SARS-CoV-2 infection. TCRdb processed the 5' RACE reads anew with MiXCR; each CDR3 protein has one entry. The sample has roughly 50,000 distinct CDR3 sequences; about 9.3% are singletons. Specimen: whole blood. Every receptor here comes from an adult who was a healthcare worker with PCR-confirmed SARS-CoV-2 infection or an uninfected control (not recorded which).

This clonotype has at least ten counts. The rearrangement joins TRBV4-3 to TRBJ1-2, with D perhaps TRBD1 (6 bases). There are 16 residues in the CDR3. The germline V gene has CDR1 LGHNA and CDR2 YSLEER. Trimming pared 0 bases from V and 5 bases from J, leaving 16 bases between. The CDR3 loop reads CASSQDIRGRRYGYTF. DNA for the CDR3: TGCGCCAGCAGCCAAGATATCAGGGGACGAAGGTATGGCTACACCTTC.

This clonotype turned up a few times. The V gene is TRBV20-1, the J gene TRBJ1-4, with unresolved D. Trimming removed 0 bases from V and 5 bases from J, with 16 bases in between. CDR1 DFQATT and CDR2 SNEGSKA come from the germline V gene (reference sequence). CDR3 length: 16 amino acids. CDR3 sequence: CSARDLSAVQNEKLFF. CDR3 coding DNA: TGCAGTGCTAGAGATCTCAGCGCCGTACAAAATGAAAAACTGTTTTTT.

This clonotype was seen only a few times. The rearrangement uses TRBV10-3 and TRBJ1-1; 8 bases map to TRBD1. Germline CDR1 reads ENHRY; CDR2 reads SYGVKD. This CDR3 comprises 14 residues. Trimming cost V 8 bases and J 0 bases; bases outside gene matches: 5. CDR3 amino acids: CAIRGTGVNTEAFF. As DNA, the CDR3 is TGTGCCATCCGCGGGACAGGCGTGAACACTGAAGCTTTCTTT.

At least ten counts were recorded for this clonotype. For the CDR3, the DNA is TGCGCCAGCAGCCAAGACGAAGCGGGAGGGCAGTTCTTC. Translation gives CASSQDEAGGQFF. This chain joins TRBV4-3 and TRBJ2-1; 9 nucleotides match TRBD2. This CDR3 has 13 residues. Trimming at V came to 0 bases and at J to 12 bases, leaving 3 bases not matched to a gene. CDR1 is LGHNA and CDR2 is YSLEER in the germline V gene.

V and J are TRBV2 and TRBJ2-5, with 12 bases lining up with TRBD2. This CDR3 is built from 15 residues. From germline, CDR1 is SNHLY and CDR2 FYNNEI. V lost 7 bases to trimming and J lost 1 base; unmatched junction nucleotides: 4. In DNA, the CDR3 is TGTGCCAGCATCGGACTAGCGGGAACCCAAGAGACCCAGTACTTC. Amino acids: CASIGLAGTQETQYF.

This clonotype was seen at least ten times. CDR3 bases: TGTGCCAGCAGGAAAACAGGGGTGGATGAGCAGTTCTTC. Residues: CASRKTGVDEQFF. This chain connects TRBV28 to TRBJ2-1, with TRBD1 matching 7 bases. Trimming took 6 bases from V and 8 from J; bases not matched to a gene: 7. Germline V gene lookup returns CDR1 MDHEN and CDR2 SYDVKM. The CDR3 totals 13 residues.

This clonotype was counted many times. The chain has TRBV29-1 and TRBJ2-4; D ambiguous. Trimming removed 6 bases from V and 1 base from J, with 13 bases in between. The germline V gene has CDR1 SQVTM and CDR2 ANQGSEA. This CDR3 has 14 amino acids. CDR3 nucleotide sequence: TGCAGCGTGCGGACGATCCGGGCCAAAAACATTCAGTACTTC. This gives the protein CSVRTIRAKNIQYF.

The V call is TRBV7-2, the J call TRBJ1-2; TRBD1 matches at 7 bases. The CDR3 has 13 amino acids. With V trimmed by 4 bases and J by 8 bases, 7 bases remained unmatched. Germline V gene data show CDR1 as SGHTA and CDR2 as FQGNSA. The CDR3 DNA reads as TGTGCCAGCAGCTCCAGACAGGGCGGCGGCTACACCTTC. This codes for CASSSRQGGGYTF.

In its sample, this clonotype was seen many times. The chain combines TRBV7-2 with TRBJ1-1; 8 positions agree with TRBD1. The ends lost 10 bases at V and 7 bases at J; junction bases unmatched: 8. Germline V gene sequence: CDR1 SGHTA, CDR2 FQGNSA. The CDR3 consists of 12 residues. Here the CDR3 reads CATQGARVEAFF. CDR3 DNA: TGTGCCACCCAGGGGGCGCGGGTTGAAGCTTTCTTT.

This clonotype was detected many times. The chain is built from TRBV28 and TRBJ2-1, with 7 bases matching TRBD2. V trimming: 5 bases; J trimming: 5 bases; junction bases outside the gene matches: 9. The CDR3 is 15 amino acids. Germline assignment: CDR1 MDHEN and CDR2 SYDVKM. The CDR3: CASSPQRGWNNEQFF. Written as DNA, the CDR3 is TGTGCCAGCAGTCCCCAGCGGGGTTGGAACAATGAGCAGTTCTTC. Looking up the rest from reference TRBV28 and TRBJ2-1 gives the full variable domain: DVKVTQSSRYLVKRTGEKVFLECVQDMDHENMFWYRQDPGLGLRLIYFSYDVKMKEKGDIPEGYSVSREKKERFSLILESASTNQTSMYLCASSPQRGWNNEQFFGPGTRLTVL.

Ten or more counts support this clonotype. The chain couples TRBV28 to TRBJ2-7; a possible D gene is TRBD1 (7 bases). CDR3 length: 14 amino acids. CDR1 is MDHEN, CDR2 SYDVKM, per germline. Deletions cut 6 bases from V and 3 bases from J, with 15 bases between. CDR3 bases: TGTGCCAGCAGCTTTACAGGGGAGGTCTACGAGCAGTACTTC. It encodes CASSFTGEVYEQYF. Looking up the rest from reference TRBV28 and TRBJ2-7 gives the full variable domain: DVKVTQSSRYLVKRTGEKVFLECVQDMDHENMFWYRQDPGLGLRLIYFSYDVKMKEKGDIPEGYSVSREKKERFSLILESASTNQTSMYLCASSFTGEVYEQYFGPGTRLTVT.

This clonotype was counted a few times. The V and J genes are TRBV7-9 and TRBJ1-6, with 9 bases that match TRBD1. The trim removed 3 bases at V and 10 bases at J, leaving 4 bases unmatched. The CDR3 contains 14 residues. Germline CDR1 and CDR2: SEHNR and FQNEAQ (reference sequence). The CDR3 DNA sequence: TGTGCCAGCAGCTTGGGACAGGGAACCTCACCCCTCCACTTT. Protein: CASSLGQGTSPLHF.

J is TRBJ1-1 and V is TRBV29-1; perhaps TRBD1 as D (6 bases). The germline V gene has CDR1 SQVTM and CDR2 ANQGSEA. The CDR3 has 12 residues. The germline V and J ends were trimmed by 6 bases and 4 bases, with 12 bases remaining between them. CDR3 in DNA: TGCAGCGTGGCACAGGGTCGCACTGAAGCTTTCTTT. Encoded protein: CSVAQGRTEAFF.

The chain is built from TRBV25-1 and TRBJ2-7; tentatively, D is TRBD1 or TRBD2 (5 bases each). The CDR3 loop spans 13 amino acids. Looked up from germline, CDR1 is MGHDK and CDR2 is SYGVNS. V was pared by 4 bases and J by 4 bases, with 11 bases between. The CDR3 here is CASSVSGSYEQYF. The CDR3 bases are TGTGCCAGCAGTGTCTCAGGGAGTTACGAGCAGTACTTC.

This clonotype has ten or more counts. The chain has TRBV19 and TRBJ1-2; D gene unclear. The CDR3 covers 14 residues. The V gene's germline CDR1 is LNHDA and CDR2 SQIVND (reference sequence). The V gene lost 4 bases and the J gene lost 3 bases, with 12 bases spanning the gap. CDR3 DNA: TGTGCCAGTAGTAAGGGAGAAGTCTACTATGGCTACACCTTC. Amino acids: CASSKGEVYYGYTF. Variable domain in full (rest from reference TRBV19 and TRBJ1-2): DGGITQSPKYLFRKEGQNVTLSCEQNLNHDAMYWYRQDPGQGLRLIYYSQIVNDFQKGDIAEGYSVSREKKESFPLTVTSAQKNPTAFYLCASSKGEVYYGYTFGSGTRLTVV.

This clonotype appeared many times. The rearrangement joins TRBV28 to TRBJ2-7; D may correspond to TRBD1 or TRBD2 (5 bases each). This CDR3 is 13 amino acids long. Germline CDR1 MDHEN, CDR2 SYDVKM. Trimming took 2 bases from V and 0 from J, leaving 5 bases between them. This chain's CDR3 is CASSLGGSYEQYF. The CDR3 nucleotides are TGTGCCAGCAGTTTAGGGGGCTCCTACGAGCAGTACTTC. Full variable domain (remainder filled in from reference TRBV28 and TRBJ2-7): DVKVTQSSRYLVKRTGEKVFLECVQDMDHENMFWYRQDPGLGLRLIYFSYDVKMKEKGDIPEGYSVSREKKERFSLILESASTNQTSMYLCASSLGGSYEQYFGPGTRLTVT.

This clonotype was recorded many times. The gene calls are TRBV6-4 and TRBJ2-5; D gene unclear. Deletions cut 8 bases from V and 12 bases from J, with 7 bases between. Per the germline V gene, CDR1 is MRHNA and CDR2 is SNTAGT. The CDR3 extends over 8 amino acids. The CDR3 reads CASFGKYF. The DNA for the CDR3 is TGTGCCAGCTTTGGCAAGTACTTC.

About this clonotype: The final CDR3 position lacks the conserved phenylalanine or tryptophan, pointing to a likely read error. The chain uses TRBV5-1 and TRBJ2-3; D is unresolved. This CDR3 is 14 amino acids long. V dropped 0 bases and J dropped 0 bases, with 5 bases sitting between them. From germline, CDR1 is SGHRS and CDR2 YFSETQ. The CDR3 loop reads CASSLASSTDTQYL. The CDR3 DNA is TGCGCCAGCAGCTTGGCGTCTAGCACAGATACGCAGTATTTA.

The chain carries TRBV28 and TRBJ2-2, with D tentatively TRBD2 (5 bases). The length of the CDR3 is 15 residues. Between the trimmed V and J ends, which lost 6 bases and 2 bases, there was a span of 13 bases. Germline V gene lookup returns CDR1 MDHEN and CDR2 SYDVKM. The CDR3 coding sequence is TGTGCCAGCAGACCCGGACTCGTTAACACCGGGGAGCTGTTTTTT. Translating gives CASRPGLVNTGELFF.

This clonotype came up many times. V gene TRBV20-1 combines with J gene TRBJ2-5; 8 bases line up with TRBD1. The CDR3 runs 16 residues. V dropped 0 bases and J dropped 5; count of bases not matched to a gene: 11. Germline CDR1 is DFQATT and CDR2 is SNEGSKA (reference sequence). The CDR3 spells CSARDQVAGGRETQYF. The CDR3 DNA reads as TGCAGTGCTAGAGATCAGGTGGCAGGGGGCCGGGAGACCCAGTACTTC.